This TCR beta chain was captured by sequencing in a study of blood T cell repertoires in COVID-19. Sequenced by immunoSEQ multiplex PCR; TCRdb stores in-frame clones only, minus some. The sample has about 180,000 clones, approximately 81% seen once; the top ten hold approximately 10%. There are 15 residues in the CDR3. The V end was cut by 2 bases, the J end by 3 bases, with 12 bases between. Germline V lookup: CDR1 SGHRS, CDR2 YFSETQ. The chain links TRBV5-1 to TRBJ2-1, with D possibly TRBD1 on 5 matching bases. This sequence originates from an elderly woman with active or convalescent COVID-19. The sample taken for sequencing was peripheral blood. The chain's CDR3 is CASSLNVGVYNEQFF. In nucleotides, the CDR3 is TGCGCCAGCAGCTTAAACGTAGGGGTCTACAATGAGCAGTTCTTC.